These 19 T cell receptor beta chains originate from one sample sequenced in a study of cytotoxic CD8 clonotypes in ibrutinib-treated CLL. TCRdb keeps only in-frame clones here, not all; method: immunoSEQ multiplex PCR. The data show around 70,000 clones, with 90% seen just once and around 3.1% held by the top ten. The sequenced sample was PBMCs, obtained after 12 months of ibrutinib treatment. These receptors originate from a human donor with chronic lymphocytic leukemia.

The chain employs TRBV29-1 and TRBJ2-6; D is unresolved. V dropped 2 bases and J dropped 0 bases, with 11 bases sitting between them. CDR1 and CDR2 (germline): SQVTM, ANQGSEA. The CDR3 totals 16 residues. Here the CDR3 reads CSVEFGGFSGANVLTF. The DNA of the CDR3 is TGCAGCGTTGAATTTGGTGGGTTCTCTGGGGCCAACGTCCTGACTTTC.

V and J are TRBV5-5 and TRBJ1-1, with 7 nucleotides matching TRBD1. Germline V gives CDR1 SGHKS, CDR2 YYEKEE (reference sequence). The V and J ends lost 4 bases and 6 bases, in that order; junction bases with no gene match: 15. The length of the CDR3 is 16 residues. The CDR3 DNA reads TGTGCCAGCAGCCTGTACCTAGGGGGCATTAGATCTGAAGCTTTCTTT. It is translated as CASSLYLGGIRSEAFF.

This chain joins TRBV29-1 and TRBJ2-3; D uncertain. Trimming shortened V by 3 bases and J by 6 bases, and 7 bases separated the two germline ends. CDR1 SQVTM and CDR2 ANQGSEA come from the germline V gene. The CDR3 covers 11 residues. The CDR3 reads CSVDPGDTQYF. The CDR3 DNA follows: TGCAGCGTTGATCCCGGGGATACGCAGTATTTT.

The rearrangement joins TRBV20-1 to TRBJ2-1, with D unclear. The CDR3 sequence is 11 residues long. Germline loops: CDR1 DFQATT, CDR2 SNEGSKA (reference sequence). V was pared by 3 bases and J by 12 bases, with 12 bases between. CDR3 sequence reads: CSARPHEVQFF. For the CDR3, the DNA is TGCAGTGCTAGGCCCCACGAGGTGCAGTTCTTC.

This chain uses TRBV2 with TRBJ2-3; TRBD2 is a possible D gene (6 bases). The CDR3 contains 15 residues. CDR1 is SNHLY and CDR2 is FYNNEI in the germline V gene. V gave up 5 bases and J gave up 0 bases, with 12 bases separating them. This CDR3 reads CASSRASASTDTQYF. DNA for the CDR3: TGTGCCAGCAGTAGAGCTAGCGCTAGCACAGATACGCAGTATTTT. The full variable domain, rest sourced from reference TRBV2 and TRBJ2-3, is EPEVTQTPSHQVTQMGQEVILRCVPISNHLYFYWYRQILGQKVEFLVSFYNNEISEKSEIFDDQFSVERPDGSNFTLKIRSTKLEDSAMYFCASSRASASTDTQYFGPGTRLTVL.

This clone was found a few times. The chain employs TRBV7-6 and TRBJ1-1; 8 bases match TRBD1. This CDR3 spans 15 amino acids. Germline trimming cut 6 bases from V and 3 bases from J; bases unmatched to any gene: 9. Per the germline V gene, CDR1 is SGHVS and CDR2 is FNYEAQ. The chain's CDR3 is CASRAFPTGDTEAFF. For the CDR3, the DNA is TGTGCCAGCAGAGCGTTCCCGACAGGGGACACTGAAGCTTTCTTT.

The rearrangement joins TRBV10-2 to TRBJ2-5, with a weak D call TRBD2 (6 bases). The DNA matches TRBJ2-7 better at its end, which makes the J call doubtful. This CDR3 is 15 amino acids long. Germline-derived CDR1 and CDR2 are WSHSY and SAAADI. The CDR3 sequence: CASRRGLGGSYEQYF. DNA of the CDR3: TGCGCCAGCAGGCGGGGACTGGGGGGCTCCTACGAGCAGTACTTC.

The count of this clone is one. The chain is built from TRBV2 and TRBJ2-1; D is perhaps TRBD2 (6 bases). This CDR3 is 18 amino acids long. V lost 7 bases, J lost 2 bases, and 24 bases lay in between. CDR1 is SNHLY and CDR2 is FYNNEI in the germline V gene. CDR3: CASTQWDFLEQAYNEQFF. CDR3 DNA: TGTGCCAGCACCCAATGGGACTTCCTCGAACAAGCCTACAATGAGCAGTTCTTC.

V gene TRBV5-1 combines with J gene TRBJ2-1; no firm D call. This CDR3 has 11 amino acids. Germline V gene lookup returns CDR1 SGHRS and CDR2 YFSETQ. Between the trimmed V and J ends, which lost 2 bases and 16 bases, there was a span of 13 bases. The CDR3 DNA reads TGCGCCAGCAGCTTAGGCCAGTCGGTATTCTTC. Its protein product is CASSLGQSVFF. Full variable domain (missing parts from reference TRBV5-1 and TRBJ2-1): KAGVTQTPRYLIKTRGQQVTLSCSPISGHRSVSWYQQTPGQGLQFLFEYFSETQRNKGNFPGRFSGRQFSNSRSEMNVSTLELGDSALYLCASSLGQSVFFGPGTRLTVL.

This chain joins TRBV9 and TRBJ1-1, with 7 bases fitting TRBD1. CDR1 is SGDLS and CDR2 is YYNGEE in the germline V gene. V shed 2 bases, J shed 0 bases, and the junction held 7 bases outside the gene matches. The CDR3 runs to 16 residues. The CDR3 is CASSVSGTVMNTEAFF. The CDR3 bases are TGTGCCAGCAGCGTCTCCGGGACAGTAATGAACACTGAAGCTTTCTTT.

V usage is TRBV28 and J usage is TRBJ2-7; 11 nucleotides agree with TRBD1. Per the germline V gene, CDR1 is MDHEN and CDR2 is SYDVKM. The trim removed 8 bases at V and 5 bases at J, leaving 2 bases unmatched. CDR3 length equals 12 residues. The CDR3 coding sequence is TGTGCCAGCGGGACAGGGGGGAACGAGCAGTACTTC. Protein: CASGTGGNEQYF.

J is TRBJ2-1 and V is TRBV7-6; possible D gene TRBD1, 5 bases. Trimming removed 2 bases at V and 4 bases at J, with 18 bases between. The V gene's germline CDR1 is SGHVS and CDR2 FNYEAQ. The CDR3 runs 17 residues. The CDR3 DNA is TGTGCCAGCAGCTTACATTATCGACAGAGACGATACAATGAGCAGTTCTTC. Translation: CASSLHYRQRRYNEQFF.

The chain couples TRBV7-2 to TRBJ1-2; D possibly corresponds to TRBD1 (5 bases). Germline V gives CDR1 SGHTA, CDR2 FQGNSA. The CDR3 contains 15 residues. Trimming left V 6 bases short and J 4 bases short, with 18 bases between. The CDR3 here is CASRINPGQGYGYTF. CDR3 DNA: TGTGCCAGCAGAATAAATCCGGGGCAGGGCTATGGCTACACCTTC.

This clone was seen only a few times. J is TRBJ2-6 and V is TRBV5-1; D is ambiguous. Trimming took off 3 bases at V and 2 bases at J, with 15 bases between the two ends. This CDR3 has 17 amino acids. CDR1 SGHRS and CDR2 YFSETQ come from the germline V gene. The CDR3 loop reads CASSSAGSPTGANVLTF. The DNA for the CDR3 is TGCGCCAGCAGCTCGGCTGGGTCACCGACTGGGGCCAACGTCCTGACTTTC.

The chain recombines TRBV6-5 with TRBJ2-7, with a weak D call TRBD1 (5 bases). The V gene lost 4 bases and the J gene lost 2 bases, with 9 bases spanning the gap. CDR1 is MNHEY, CDR2 SVGAGI, per germline. This CDR3 is built from 13 residues. CDR3 protein: CASSSSGTYEQYF. The CDR3 DNA reads as TGTGCCAGCAGTTCTTCAGGGACCTACGAGCAGTACTTC.

This sequence joins TRBV7-2 and TRBJ2-7; D may be TRBD2 (6 bases). The CDR3 is made up of 15 amino acids. The germline V gene encodes CDR1 SGHTA and CDR2 FQGNSA. V was cut by 7 bases and J by 1 base, with 17 bases left in between. CDR3 nucleotide sequence: TGTGCCAGCACCACTACTCAGCGGGTTTCCTACGAGCAGTACTTC. Translated, it gives CASTTTQRVSYEQYF.

The gene calls are TRBV5-1 and TRBJ2-7; 11 nucleotides align to TRBD2. CDR1 is SGHRS and CDR2 is YFSETQ in the germline V gene. There are 16 residues in the CDR3. J was trimmed by 2 bases and V by 0 bases; bases with no gene match: 4. The CDR3 region is CASSLASSGRTYEQYF. DNA of the CDR3: TGCGCCAGCAGCTTGGCATCTAGCGGGAGGACCTACGAGCAGTACTTC. The full variable domain, rest sourced from reference TRBV5-1 and TRBJ2-7, is KAGVTQTPRYLIKTRGQQVTLSCSPISGHRSVSWYQQTPGQGLQFLFEYFSETQRNKGNFPGRFSGRQFSNSRSEMNVSTLELGDSALYLCASSLASSGRTYEQYFGPGTRLTVT.

The chain combines TRBV6-5 with TRBJ2-1, with D uncertain. Trimming took 0 bases from V and 6 from J, leaving 15 bases between them. The CDR3 is 16 amino acids. The germline V gene encodes CDR1 MNHEY and CDR2 SVGAGI. CDR3 coding DNA: TGTGCCAGCAGTTACTCTGTCAACCGGCGCCCCAATGAGCAGTTCTTC. It codes for CASSYSVNRRPNEQFF.

CDR3 sequence (DNA): TGTGCCAGCAGCTTAGACAGGGGAAACTACGAGCAGTACTTC. Translating it yields CASSLDRGNYEQYF. The rearrangement joins TRBV13 to TRBJ2-7; 7 positions agree with TRBD1. The length of the CDR3 is 14 residues. Trimming removed 1 base from V and 3 bases from J; junction bases left unmatched: 3. CDR1 and CDR2 (germline): PRHDT, FYEKMQ (reference sequence).